Included here is one TCR beta chain sequence, with context. The data belong to a study of blood T cell repertoires in COVID-19. For the study at large: PBMCs, B-cell-depleted T cells, or T cells were the source of the cDNA or gDNA that made up the material.

Patients in Seattle were enrolled during active infection, then followed longitudinally. Germline V gene sequence: CDR1 MNHEY, CDR2 SVGAGI. The ends were cut back, 6 bases at V and 8 bases at J, with 16 bases in the middle. There are 13 residues in the CDR3. Sequencing was performed with immunoSEQ multiplex PCR; in TCRdb, only in-frame clones are kept and a portion is missing. This sample yields about 260,000 clones, of which around 90% are seen a single time; around 2.6% belongs to the top ten. V is TRBV6-5 and J is TRBJ1-2, with D possibly matching TRBD1 (6 bases). The material sequenced was peripheral blood. This clonotype was sampled from a person under 35 with COVID-19, enrolled during active disease. CDR3: CASSLGTRAGYTF. The DNA for the CDR3 is TGTGCCAGCAGCCTTGGGACACGGGCCGGCTACACCTTC.